The next 30 T cell receptor beta chains were all read from a single sample in a study of T cells after yellow fever vaccination. TCRdb re-called the 5' RACE reads with MiXCR, one entry per CDR3 protein. Here the sample spans roughly 500,000 distinct CDR3 sequences, 15% to 20% being singletons. This sample comprised PBMCs, obtained 15 days after the yellow fever booster vaccination. These receptors were collected from a man in his thirties or forties who received the YFV17D yellow fever vaccine.

This clonotype has at least ten counts. This chain uses TRBV29-1 with TRBJ2-5; possibly TRBD2 for D (5 bases). Germline loops: CDR1 SQVTM, CDR2 ANQGSEA. The CDR3 is made up of 11 amino acids. Trimming pared 7 bases from V and 8 bases from J, leaving 14 bases between. DNA for the CDR3: TGCAGCGCCGATACTAGATCCACCCAGTACTTC. Its translation: CSADTRSTQYF.

The chain employs TRBV3-1 and TRBJ2-1; D perhaps matches TRBD2 (5 bases). The V end was cut by 4 bases, the J end by 6 bases, with 19 bases between. The CDR3 is 16 residues long. Germline assignment: CDR1 LGHDT and CDR2 YNNKEL (reference sequence). The chain's CDR3 is CASSLDSKFVGNEQFF. The CDR3 DNA reads as TGTGCCAGCAGCCTGGACTCCAAGTTTGTCGGCAATGAGCAGTTCTTC.

V usage is TRBV6-5 and J usage is TRBJ2-5; 11 bases fit TRBD2. V shed 7 bases and J 2 bases; nucleotides not matched to a gene: 9. The CDR3 spans 16 residues. Germline V gives CDR1 MNHEY, CDR2 SVGAGI. CDR3 sequence (DNA): TGTGCCAGCAATTTCCAGACTAGCGGGGTTCAAGAGACCCAGTACTTC. Translation: CASNFQTSGVQETQYF.

This clonotype was recorded a few times. The chain has TRBV5-5 and TRBJ2-1, with unresolved D. V lost 2 bases and J lost 8, with 20 bases in between. The CDR3 extends over 16 amino acids. Germline-derived CDR1 and CDR2 are SGHKS and YYEKEE (reference sequence). CDR3 loop: CASSFLSSNVGDEQFF. CDR3 bases: TGTGCCAGCAGCTTTCTCTCCAGTAATGTTGGCGATGAGCAGTTCTTC. Filled out from reference TRBV5-5 and TRBJ2-1, the complete variable domain reads DAGVTQSPTHLIKTRGQQVTLRCSPISGHKSVSWYQQVLGQGPQFIFQYYEKEERGRGNFPDRFSARQFPNYSSELNVNALLLGDSALYLCASSFLSSNVGDEQFFGPGTRLTVL.

The genes are TRBV30 and TRBJ2-3; D unclear. Trimming took off 5 bases at V and 0 bases at J, with 3 bases between the two ends. This CDR3 has 11 residues. Germline V CDR1 and CDR2: GTSNPN, SVGIG (reference sequence). The CDR3: CAWASTDTQYF. In DNA, the CDR3 is TGTGCCTGGGCTAGCACAGATACGCAGTATTTT. Variable domain in full (rest from reference TRBV30 and TRBJ2-3): SQTIHQWPATLVQPVGSPLSLECTVEGTSNPNLYWYRQAAGRGLQLLFYSVGIGQISSEVPQNLSASRPQDRQFILSSKKLLLSDSGFYLCAWASTDTQYFGPGTRLTVL.

V and J are TRBV7-2 and TRBJ2-1, with 12 positions matching TRBD2. The CDR3 contains 14 residues. The V gene's germline CDR1 is SGHTA and CDR2 FQGNSA. The J segment lost 8 bases and the V segment lost 5 bases, leaving 4 bases of the junction unmatched. The CDR3 DNA sequence: TGTGCCAGCAGCCCGGGACTAGCGGGCCATGAGCAGTTCTTC. Translated: CASSPGLAGHEQFF.

This clonotype appeared a few times. The gene calls are TRBV7-9 and TRBJ2-5; a weak D match, TRBD1 (6 bases). Trimming shortened V by 5 bases and J by 5 bases, and 18 bases separated the two germline ends. In germline, CDR1 is SEHNR, CDR2 FQNEAQ (reference sequence). CDR3 length: 15 residues. The CDR3 protein is CASSQTGTRRETQYF. The CDR3, as DNA: TGTGCCAGCAGCCAAACCGGGACAAGGAGGGAGACCCAGTACTTC.

The genes are TRBV10-3 and TRBJ2-5; no clear D. CDR1 and CDR2 (germline): ENHRY, SYGVKD. V was trimmed by 3 bases and J by 7 bases, leaving 15 bases between them. This CDR3 is built from 14 residues. The CDR3 nucleotides are TGTGCCATCAGTGATTCGGTTAGGCAGGCGACCCAGTACTTC. Translated: CAISDSVRQATQYF.

This clonotype was seen only a few times. The chain employs TRBV7-2 and TRBJ2-3; TRBD2 might be the D (6 bases). Trimming left V 5 bases short and J 0 bases short, with 18 bases between. The CDR3 is 17 residues long. The germline CDR1 and CDR2 sequences are SGHTA and FQGNSA. The CDR3 reads CASSRRGDFLSTDTQYF. CDR3 sequence (DNA): TGTGCCAGCAGCCGGCGTGGGGACTTCCTGAGCACAGATACGCAGTATTTT.

The chain recombines TRBV25-1 with TRBJ2-2, with D perhaps assigned TRBD1 or TRBD2 (6 bases each). V lost 1 base and J 3 bases, leaving 9 bases between the germline ends. CDR3 size: 15 residues. From germline, CDR1 is MGHDK and CDR2 SYGVNS. The CDR3 DNA reads TGTGCCAGCAGTGAATTTAGGGGGGACACCGGGGAGCTGTTTTTT. It translates to CASSEFRGDTGELFF. Filled out from reference TRBV25-1 and TRBJ2-2, the complete variable domain reads EADIYQTPRYLVIGTGKKITLECSQTMGHDKMYWYQQDPGMELHLIHYSYGVNSTEKGDLSSESTVSRIRTEHFPLTLESARPSHTSQYLCASSEFRGDTGELFFGEGSRLTVL.

This clonotype was seen only a few times. The chain carries TRBV7-2 and TRBJ2-1; 9 bases are shared with TRBD2. CDR1 is SGHTA, CDR2 FQGNSA, per germline. V was clipped by 3 bases and J by 3 bases; unmatched bases: 3. This CDR3 region has 15 residues. CDR3 residues: CASSFSGSLYNEQFF. The CDR3 DNA reads TGTGCCAGCAGCTTTAGCGGGAGCCTCTACAATGAGCAGTTCTTC.

This clonotype came up a few times. This chain uses TRBV18 with TRBJ2-5; tentative D call: TRBD2 (6 bases). Germline-derived CDR1 and CDR2 are KGHSH and LQKENI. This CDR3 contains 14 residues. With 3 bases removed from V and 4 bases from J, the gap between germline ends came to 12 bases. CDR3 sequence: CASSPPGAPETQYF. In DNA, the CDR3 is TGTGCCAGCTCACCGCCGGGAGCCCCAGAGACCCAGTACTTC. Complete variable domain (other parts from reference TRBV18 and TRBJ2-5): NAGVMQNPRHLVRRRGQEARLRCSPMKGHSHVYWYRQLPEEGLKFMVYLQKENIIDESGMPKERFSAEFPKEGPSILRIQQVVRGDSAAYFCASSPPGAPETQYFGPGTRLLVL.

This chain links TRBV20-1 with TRBJ2-1, with 8 bases fitting TRBD1. Germline CDR1 reads DFQATT; CDR2 reads SNEGSKA (reference sequence). The CDR3 sequence is 12 residues long. Trimming removed 6 bases from V and 6 bases from J; junction bases left unmatched: 4. CDR3 loop: CSARTGSNEQFF. The CDR3 DNA sequence: TGCAGTGCGAGGACAGGGAGCAATGAGCAGTTCTTC.

Only a few counts were recorded for this clonotype. The chain links TRBV30 to TRBJ2-7, with 14 bases that match TRBD2. With V trimmed by 3 bases and J by 4 bases, 11 bases remained unmatched. The CDR3 contains 17 residues. Germline loops: CDR1 GTSNPN, CDR2 SVGIG (reference sequence). CDR3 in DNA: TGTGCCTGGAGCTCCTTTAGGACTAGCGGGAGGTCATACGAGCAGTACTTC. Protein sequence: CAWSSFRTSGRSYEQYF.

This sequence joins TRBV7-2 and TRBJ1-5; D unresolved. This CDR3 contains 14 residues. Germline V gene lookup returns CDR1 SGHTA and CDR2 FQGNSA. Trimming left V 1 base short and J 4 bases short, with 8 bases between. The CDR3 sequence is CASSLDLGNQPQHF. In nucleotides, the CDR3 is TGTGCCAGCAGCTTAGATTTGGGGAATCAGCCCCAGCATTTT.

V gene TRBV29-1 combines with J gene TRBJ2-1; 15 nucleotides align to TRBD2. This CDR3 region has 12 residues. Germline CDR1 reads SQVTM; CDR2 reads ANQGSEA. V lost 5 bases, J lost 15 bases, and 5 bases stayed unmatched. CDR3 in DNA: TGCAGCGTTCGGACTAGCGGGAGGGTTACGTTCTTC. Protein product: CSVRTSGRVTFF.

The sample holds a few counts of this clonotype. The chain joins TRBV11-2 to TRBJ2-3; a possible D gene is TRBD2 (6 bases). This CDR3 spans 17 amino acids. V was trimmed by 1 base and J by 0 bases, leaving 14 bases between them. Germline CDR1 and CDR2: SGHAT and FQNNGV. This CDR3 is CASSLVSGAGSTDTQYF. CDR3 nucleotides: TGTGCCAGCAGCTTAGTATCGGGTGCGGGGAGCACAGATACGCAGTATTTT. Variable domain in full (rest from reference TRBV11-2 and TRBJ2-3): EAGVAQSPRYKIIEKRQSVAFWCNPISGHATLYWYQQILGQGPKLLIQFQNNGVVDDSQLPKDRFSAERLKGVDSTLKIQPAKLEDSAVYLCASSLVSGAGSTDTQYFGPGTRLTVL.

Written as DNA, the CDR3 is TGTGCCAGCAGCCAAGCTTCCTCGGGCAGATACTACGAGCAGTACTTC. Protein product: CASSQASSGRYYEQYF. The chain combines TRBV7-2 with TRBJ2-7; D is uncertain. CDR1 and CDR2 from the germline V gene are SGHTA and FQGNSA. V was clipped by 5 bases and J by 3 bases, with 20 bases between them. The CDR3 length is 16 residues.

V usage is TRBV20-1 and J usage is TRBJ2-7, with 7 bases that match TRBD2. Trimming removed 3 bases from V and 6 bases from J; junction bases left unmatched: 11. From germline, CDR1 is DFQATT and CDR2 SNEGSKA (reference sequence). This CDR3 is 14 amino acids long. The CDR3 spells CSAREGGTITEQYF. The CDR3 DNA follows: TGCAGTGCTAGGGAGGGAGGGACCATCACCGAGCAGTACTTC.

In its sample, this clonotype was seen a few times. The V call is TRBV20-1, the J call TRBJ2-5, with D unclear. Germline CDR1 DFQATT, CDR2 SNEGSKA (reference sequence). The CDR3 consists of 12 residues. The V end was cut by 3 bases, the J end by 5 bases, with 10 bases between. CDR3 sequence: CSASVNGETQYF. In DNA form, the CDR3 reads TGCAGTGCTAGTGTTAACGGGGAGACCCAGTACTTC.

The chain couples TRBV6-2 or TRBV6-3 to TRBJ2-7; perhaps TRBD2 as D (6 bases). The V end was cut by 1 base, the J end by 0 bases, with 10 bases between. Germline V gives CDR1 MNHEY, CDR2 SVGEGT. CDR3 length: 15 residues. The DNA of the CDR3 is TGTGCCAGCAGTTACTACAGGAGGGACTCCTACGAGCAGTACTTC. Amino acid sequence: CASSYYRRDSYEQYF.

V is TRBV12-3 or TRBV12-4 and J is TRBJ1-1, with D possibly matching TRBD1 (5 bases). The CDR3 spans 15 residues. Deletions cut 6 bases from V and 9 bases from J, with 23 bases between. The CDR3: CASSHGRGHGRKAFF. For the CDR3, the DNA is TGTGCCAGCAGCCACGGAAGGGGCCATGGTCGGAAAGCTTTCTTT.

There are a few counts of this clonotype. The chain is built from TRBV5-1 and TRBJ2-5, with 11 bases fitting TRBD2. V shed 4 bases, J shed 5 bases, and the junction held 4 bases outside the gene matches. Germline-derived CDR1 and CDR2 are SGHRS and YFSETQ. The CDR3 spans 14 residues. This CDR3 reads CASSVSGRGETQYF. The CDR3 region has the DNA TGCGCCAGCAGCGTTAGCGGGAGGGGTGAGACCCAGTACTTC.

This clonotype was detected many times. The chain joins TRBV20-1 to TRBJ2-1, with 10 bases identical to TRBD2. The V gene's germline CDR1 is DFQATT and CDR2 SNEGSKA (reference sequence). The J segment lost 6 bases and the V segment lost 2 bases, leaving 4 bases of the junction unmatched. CDR3 length equals 14 residues. The CDR3 reads CSARPASGSNEQFF. The CDR3 DNA reads as TGCAGTGCTAGACCGGCTAGCGGGAGCAATGAGCAGTTCTTC.

The chain couples TRBV7-2 to TRBJ2-3; TRBD2 matches 8 bases. The CDR3 has 15 residues. V shed 8 bases and J 4 bases; nucleotides not matched to a gene: 11. Germline CDR1 reads SGHTA; CDR2 reads FQGNSA. The chain's CDR3 is CASSGAGGPADTQYF. The CDR3 coding sequence is TGTGCCAGCTCAGGGGCGGGAGGTCCCGCAGATACGCAGTATTTT.

V and J are TRBV10-1 and TRBJ2-2, with TRBD1 identical over 9 bases. CDR3 length: 13 amino acids. Germline V gives CDR1 WNHNN, CDR2 SYGVQD (reference sequence). After removal of 8 bases from V and 4 bases from J, the junction contained 2 bases not matched to a gene. The CDR3 bases are TGCGCCAGCGGGACAGGGTTCACCGGGGAGCTGTTTTTT. Encoded protein: CASGTGFTGELFF.

The rearrangement joins TRBV10-3 to TRBJ2-5; TRBD1 is a possible D gene (6 bases). V shed 2 bases and J shed 6 bases, with 16 bases lying between them. CDR1 is ENHRY and CDR2 is SYGVKD in the germline V gene. This CDR3 has 15 residues. In DNA, the CDR3 is TGTGCCATCAGTGAGACCCCTCAGGGGCAAAAGACCCAGTACTTC. Its translation: CAISETPQGQKTQYF.

The V and J genes are TRBV7-2 and TRBJ2-5; D might be TRBD1 or TRBD2, each matching 5 bases. The CDR3 totals 14 residues. Germline lookup yields CDR1 SGHTA and CDR2 FQGNSA. V was trimmed by 5 bases and J by 2 bases, leaving 12 bases between them. The CDR3: CASSRNGAQETQYF. The CDR3 DNA sequence: TGTGCCAGCAGCCGAAACGGGGCACAAGAGACCCAGTACTTC.

The chain recombines TRBV20-1 with TRBJ1-1, with a weak D call TRBD1 (5 bases). V lost 3 bases to trimming and J lost 0 bases, with 17 bases between them. The CDR3 spans 16 residues. Germline V gives CDR1 DFQATT, CDR2 SNEGSKA (reference sequence). This CDR3 reads CSASPFTGEMNTEAFF. CDR3 bases: TGCAGTGCTAGTCCCTTCACGGGGGAGATGAACACTGAAGCTTTCTTT.

The sample holds a few counts of this clonotype. The chain carries TRBV11-2 and TRBJ1-1; tentative D call: TRBD1 (6 bases). The CDR3 is made up of 18 amino acids. In germline, CDR1 is SGHAT, CDR2 FQNNGV. Trimming removed 6 bases from V and 0 bases from J, with 23 bases in between. In DNA form, the CDR3 reads TGTGCCAGCAGTCCCAAACATGGGTTCGGGGGCATGAACACTGAAGCTTTCTTT. This encodes CASSPKHGFGGMNTEAFF.